The 3 T cell receptor beta chains listed next were all sequenced from one sample in a study of blood T cell repertoires in COVID-19. TCRdb keeps only in-frame clones here, not all; method: immunoSEQ multiplex PCR. Of some 370,000 clones listed, 80% to 85% are singletons. Sample: PBMCs or T cells enriched from blood (not recorded which). Receptors originate from a woman in her 50s who had recovered from COVID-19.

The chain employs TRBV7-6 and TRBJ1-1, with 8 bases matching TRBD1. There are 14 residues in the CDR3. The germline CDR1 and CDR2 sequences are SGHVS and FNYEAQ. Trimming removed 10 bases from V and 4 bases from J; junction bases left unmatched: 11. CDR3 nucleotide sequence: TGTGCCACCCAAGGGCAGGGGGCTGGCACTGAAGCTTTCTTT. Protein sequence: CATQGQGAGTEAFF.

V and J are TRBV18 and TRBJ2-2; 7 bases line up with TRBD1. Germline assignment: CDR1 KGHSH and CDR2 LQKENI. J was trimmed by 5 bases and V by 2 bases; bases with no gene match: 2. The CDR3 loop spans 14 amino acids. The CDR3 DNA sequence: TGTGCCAGCTCACCAAGACAGGGAACCGGGGAGCTGTTTTTT. The encoded protein is CASSPRQGTGELFF.

This rearrangement joins TRBV5-1 to TRBJ2-2; D not certain. Deletions cut 5 bases from V and 3 bases from J, with 11 bases between. This CDR3 region has 14 residues. The germline gives CDR1 SGHRS, CDR2 YFSETQ. The CDR3 sequence is CASSAGLDTGELFF. CDR3 DNA: TGCGCCAGCAGTGCAGGTTTGGACACCGGGGAGCTGTTTTTT.